Listed below are T cell receptor beta chains from one sample, sequenced in a study of cytomegalovirus exposure and HLA in healthy donors. TCRdb's table, derived via immunoSEQ multiplex PCR, lists solely in-frame clones and lacks some. The repertoire holds approximately 69,000 clones, with more than 75% as singletons. Sequenced: PBMCs. Source of these receptors: a man aged 18 to 35 in good health and CMV-seronegative. Each CDR3 is given with its conserved first and last residue. The order of the fields is D gene, J gene, V gene, clone size, CDR3 protein, CDR3 DNA. The D gene is left open where the match is weak. The listing skips clone size in some rows; elsewhere it reads once, few, many or a size class.

>-|TRBJ1-1|TRBV6-5|-
CTTEGGTEAFF
TGTACAACAGAGGGGGGGACTGAAGCTTTCTTT
>-|TRBJ1-1|TRBV11-2|-
CASSTIQSLNTEAFF
TGTGCCAGCAGCACCATACAGAGCTTGAACACTGAAGCTTTCTTT
>TRBD1|TRBJ2-3|TRBV28|-
CATREPTGGKKDTQYF
TGTGCCACCAGAGAGCCGACAGGGGGCAAAAAAGATACGCAGTATTTT
>-|TRBJ1-2|TRBV6-1|-
CASSEWGGVFSGYTF
TGTGCCAGCAGTGAATGGGGGGGCGTCTTTTCGGGCTACACCTTC
>-|TRBJ1-5|TRBV28|-
CASSVRENQPQHF
TGTGCCAGCAGTGTCAGGGAAAATCAGCCCCAGCATTTT
>TRBD2|TRBJ2-3|TRBV2|-
CASKVAGGTDTQYF
TGTGCCAGCAAGGTAGCGGGAGGCACAGATACGCAGTATTTT
>TRBD1|TRBJ1-2|TRBV7-2|-
CASSLGLDRANYGYTF
TGTGCCAGCAGCTTAGGACTGGACAGGGCTAACTATGGCTACACCTTC
>-|TRBJ2-1|TRBV9|-
CASSVGGEQFF
TGTGCCAGCAGCGTAGGCGGCGAGCAGTTCTTC
>-|TRBJ1-4|TRBV5-1|-
CASSLEPSTKEKLFF
TGCGCCAGCAGCTTGGAACCGTCCACTAAGGAAAAACTGTTTTTT
>TRBD1|TRBJ1-3|TRBV18|-
CASSPTQGGNTIYF
TGTGCCAGCTCACCAACACAGGGGGGAAACACCATATATTTT
>TRBD1|TRBJ1-6|TRBV5-6|-
CASSPDRGNNSPLHF
TGTGCCAGCAGCCCAGACAGGGGAAATAATTCACCCCTCCACTTT
>-|TRBJ2-2|TRBV9|few
CASSTEQGTGELFF
TGTGCCAGCAGCACCGAACAGGGAACCGGGGAGCTGTTTTTT
>TRBD2|TRBJ2-7|TRBV28|-
CASSLYRGDYEQYF
TGTGCCAGCAGTTTGTATCGGGGGGACTACGAGCAGTACTTC
>-|TRBJ2-3|TRBV28|-
CASSSQATDTQYF
TGTGCCAGCAGTTCCCAAGCCACAGATACGCAGTATTTT
>TRBD2|TRBJ2-7|TRBV29-1|-
CSVESTSGGIHEQYF
TGCAGCGTTGAGTCCACTAGCGGGGGGATCCACGAGCAGTACTTC
>-|TRBJ2-1|TRBV11-3|-
CASSPSSYNEQFF
TGTGCCAGCAGCCCCTCCTCCTACAATGAGCAGTTCTTC
>-|TRBJ2-3|TRBV9|-
CASSVASAGTDTQYF
TGTGCCAGCAGCGTTGCTAGCGCGGGGACAGATACGCAGTATTTT
>-|TRBJ1-5|TRBV28|-
CASRPGLGENQPQHF
TGTGCCAGCAGACCCGGGCTGGGAGAAAATCAGCCCCAGCATTTT
>TRBD2|TRBJ2-3|TRBV4-2|-
CASSQDLAGGLMYRDTQYF
TGTGCCAGCAGCCAAGATCTAGCGGGGGGGCTGATGTACAGAGATACGCAGTATTTT
>TRBD1|TRBJ1-5|TRBV7-3|-
CASSSGTGSIGNQPQHF
TGTGCCAGCAGCTCAGGGACAGGGTCAATAGGGAATCAGCCCCAGCATTTT
>-|TRBJ2-6|TRBV5-1|few
CASSLVLGGNSGANVLTF
TGCGCCAGCAGCTTGGTTCTCGGCGGAAACTCTGGGGCCAACGTCCTGACTTTC
>-|TRBJ1-6|TRBV2|-
CAGSGRGNSPLHF
TGTGCGGGATCCGGGCGGGGGAATTCACCCCTCCACTTT
>TRBD2|TRBJ2-7|TRBV4-1|few
CASSRALLAGTAYEQYF
TGCGCCAGCAGCCGCGCTTTACTAGCGGGGACGGCCTACGAGCAGTACTTC
>TRBD1|TRBJ1-5|TRBV27|-
CASSLLGTGGNQPQHF
TGTGCCAGCAGTTTACTGGGGACAGGGGGAAATCAGCCCCAGCATTTT
>TRBD2|TRBJ2-7|TRBV4-2|-
CASSQGLAGAGSYEQYF
TGTGCCAGCAGCCAAGGACTAGCGGGGGCCGGGTCCTACGAGCAGTACTTC
>TRBD2|TRBJ2-1|TRBV7-9|-
CASTGEGEQFF
TGTGCCAGCACGGGGGAGGGTGAGCAGTTCTTC
>TRBD1|TRBJ1-4|TRBV7-9|-
CASSLGQGSNEKLFF
TGTGCCAGCAGCTTGGGACAGGGTTCTAATGAAAAACTGTTTTTT
>TRBD2|TRBJ2-2|TRBV10-3|-
CAMGLAANTGELFF
TGTGCCATGGGACTAGCGGCCAACACCGGGGAGCTGTTTTTT
>TRBD1|TRBJ1-2|TRBV7-3|-
CASSLTGTGQGIDGYTF
TGTGCCAGCAGCTTAACGGGGACGGGACAGGGGATTGATGGCTACACCTTC
>-|TRBJ1-1|TRBV5-4|-
CASSQGMRDTEAFF
TGTGCCAGCAGTCAAGGAATGAGGGACACTGAAGCTTTCTTT
>-|TRBJ1-2|TRBV28|-
CASSTPGQNYGYTF
TGTGCCAGCAGTACACCGGGACAAAACTATGGCTACACCTTC
>TRBD1|TRBJ1-5|TRBV6-1|-
CASSGEGARNQPQHF
TGTGCCAGCAGTGGCGAGGGGGCGCGGAATCAGCCCCAGCATTTT
>-|TRBJ2-5|TRBV7-2|-
CASRRKETQYF
TGTGCCAGCAGGAGGAAGGAGACCCAGTACTTC
>-|TRBJ2-2|TRBV9|-
CASSVAIGLSSNTGELFF
TGTGCCAGCAGCGTAGCTATTGGGCTTTCCTCGAACACCGGGGAGCTGTTTTTT
>-|TRBJ2-3|TRBV5-1|-
CASSLAGRGGGTDTQYF
TGCGCCAGCAGCTTGGCCGGCCGAGGGGGAGGCACAGATACGCAGTATTTT
>-|TRBJ1-5|TRBV6-5|-
CASSYGGNSNQPQHF
TGTGCCAGCAGTTACGGAGGGAATAGCAATCAGCCCCAGCATTTT
>TRBD2|TRBJ2-1|TRBV11-2|once
CASSSRLTSGDYNEQFF
TGTGCCAGCAGCTCTCGTTTGACTAGCGGGGATTACAATGAGCAGTTCTTC
>-|TRBJ1-2|TRBV5-4|-
CASSLGPGVIGGVGYTF
TGTGCCAGCAGCCTGGGACCGGGTGTGATAGGGGGGGTCGGCTACACCTTC
>-|TRBJ2-1|TRBV7-8|-
CASSLWGDSPDNEQFF
TGTGCCAGCAGCTTATGGGGGGACAGCCCCGACAATGAGCAGTTCTTC
>-|TRBJ1-1|TRBV5-6|once
CASSLTGFDTEAFF
TGTGCCAGCAGCTTGACAGGGTTTGACACTGAAGCTTTCTTT
>TRBD1|TRBJ1-1|TRBV19|-
CASSQGARNTEAFF
TGTGCCAGTAGCCAGGGGGCGCGGAACACTGAAGCTTTCTTT
>-|TRBJ1-5|TRBV9|-
CASSVSADRGQPQHF
TGTGCCAGCAGCGTAAGTGCGGATAGAGGTCAGCCCCAGCATTTT
>-|TRBJ2-6|TRBV7-3|-
CASSPVSGANVLTF
TGTGCCAGCAGCCCAGTCTCTGGGGCCAACGTCCTGACTTTC
>TRBD1|TRBJ1-5|TRBV6-1|-
CASDRGPGQPQHF
TGTGCCAGCGACAGGGGGCCGGGTCAGCCCCAGCATTTT
>TRBD1|TRBJ2-5|TRBV18|-
CASSRSGGQETQYF
TGTGCCAGCTCACGATCAGGGGGCCAAGAGACCCAGTACTTC
>-|TRBJ2-1|TRBV5-1|-
CASTTSSTPNEQFF
TGCGCCAGTACGACTAGTTCCACTCCTAATGAGCAGTTCTTC
>-|TRBJ2-5|TRBV5-1|-
CASSLGAGAQETQYF
TGCGCCAGCAGCTTGGGGGCAGGGGCCCAAGAGACCCAGTACTTC